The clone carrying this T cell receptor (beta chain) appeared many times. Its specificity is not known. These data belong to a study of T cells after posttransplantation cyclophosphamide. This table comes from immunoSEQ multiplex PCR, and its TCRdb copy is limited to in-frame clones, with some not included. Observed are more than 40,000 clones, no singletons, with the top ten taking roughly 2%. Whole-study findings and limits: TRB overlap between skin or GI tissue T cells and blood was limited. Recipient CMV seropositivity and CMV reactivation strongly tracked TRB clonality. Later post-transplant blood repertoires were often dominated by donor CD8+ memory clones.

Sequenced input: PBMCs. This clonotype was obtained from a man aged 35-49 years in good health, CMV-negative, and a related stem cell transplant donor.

CDR3 DNA: TGCGCCAGCAGCTTGCAGCGGGAGGGACCAGGGACCCAGTACTTC. Its protein is CASSLQREGPGTQYF. The chain employs TRBV5-1 and TRBJ2-5, with 10 bases aligning to TRBD2. The CDR3 has 15 residues. V lost 1 base to trimming and J lost 7 bases; unmatched junction nucleotides: 7. Germline assignment: CDR1 SGHRS and CDR2 YFSETQ. Filled out from reference TRBV5-1 and TRBJ2-5, the complete variable domain reads KAGVTQTPRYLIKTRGQQVTLSCSPISGHRSVSWYQQTPGQGLQFLFEYFSETQRNKGNFPGRFSGRQFSNSRSEMNVSTLELGDSALYLCASSLQREGPGTQYFGPGTRLLVL.